A single sample gave rise to the 5 T cell receptor beta chains below, sequenced in a study of T cells in Graves' hyperthyroidism and ophthalmopathy. RNA transcripts yielded amplified TCR beta CDR3 regions. The HTBI set primed first-round TCR CDR3 RT-PCR. TCRdb re-derived calls from the multiplex PCR reads in MiXCR, one entry per CDR3 protein. The sample yields hundreds of thousands of distinct CDR3 sequences, roughly 45% seen once. Sample: peripheral blood or thyroid tissue (not recorded which). The receptors stem from an adult man with Graves' disease, either hyperthyroidism or ophthalmopathy (not recorded which).

V gene TRBV12-3 or TRBV12-4 combines with J gene TRBJ1-2; TRBD1 agrees at 8 bases. CDR3 length: 12 amino acids. J lost 8 bases, V lost 7 bases, and 6 bases had no gene match. The CDR3 nucleotides are TGTGCCAGCAACCAACAGGGGGTCGGCTACACCTTC. Translated: CASNQQGVGYTF.

The V gene is TRBV6-5, the J gene TRBJ2-7; D gene unclear. Trimming shortened V by 10 bases and J by 3 bases, and 16 bases separated the two germline ends. The CDR3 runs 13 residues. In germline, CDR1 is MNHEY, CDR2 SVGAGI. The CDR3 here is CANHPTEYYEQYF. CDR3 bases: TGTGCCAACCATCCGACGGAATACTACGAGCAGTACTTC.

This clonotype was counted at least ten times. The rearrangement uses TRBV7-8 and TRBJ1-5; TRBD1 might be the D (6 bases). The CDR3 runs 15 residues. V gave up 4 bases and J gave up 3 bases, with 13 bases separating them. CDR1 and CDR2 (germline): SGHVS, FQNEAQ. This CDR3 reads CASSWTTGSNQPQHF. The CDR3 region has the DNA TGTGCCAGCAGCTGGACAACAGGGTCCAATCAGCCCCAGCATTTT. Variable domain in full (rest from reference TRBV7-8 and TRBJ1-5): GAGVSQSPRYKVAKRGQDVALRCDPISGHVSLFWYQQALGQGPEFLTYFQNEAQLDKSGLPSDRFFAERPEGSVSTLKIQRTQQEDSAVYLCASSWTTGSNQPQHFGDGTRLSIL.

This clonotype was counted at least ten times. This chain uses TRBV7-3 with TRBJ1-1; unclear D gene. Trimming shortened V by 1 base and J by 1 base, and 13 bases separated the two germline ends. The germline V gene has CDR1 SGHTA and CDR2 FQGTGA. The CDR3 spans 16 residues. DNA of the CDR3: TGTGCCAGCAGCTTAAAACGGATTGGGAGGAACACTGAAGCTTTCTTT. Amino acids: CASSLKRIGRNTEAFF.

V usage is TRBV10-3 and J usage is TRBJ2-7, with D perhaps TRBD1 or TRBD2 (6 bases each). V lost 11 bases and J 3 bases, leaving 14 bases between the germline ends. The CDR3 has 12 residues. Germline V gene lookup returns CDR1 ENHRY and CDR2 SYGVKD. CDR3 in DNA: TGTGCCGTAATACAGGGACTCTACGAGCAGTACTTC. Protein sequence: CAVIQGLYEQYF.